A single T cell receptor beta chain is shown here with its context. These data originate in a study of blood T cell repertoires in COVID-19. Study-level information: Sites across the United States, Italy and Spain contributed samples from acute and convalescent COVID-19. Nucleic acid was either cDNA or gDNA, and it came from T cells, B-cell-depleted T cells, or PBMCs.

The authors' processing: Reference gene primer amplification gave nucleated cell count estimates. Some clones are missing from TCRdb's copy, which holds only in-frame ones; the method was immunoSEQ multiplex PCR. V, J and clone size derive from that table, while D and trimming were established from the DNA sequence. The table records 300,000 to 400,000 clones, roughly 90% of them present only once. Between the trimmed V and J ends, which lost 11 bases and 4 bases, there was a span of 15 bases. CDR1 is MRHNA, CDR2 SNTAGT, per germline. The CDR3 loop spans 13 amino acids. Source material: peripheral blood. The sequence derives from a woman aged 55-69 years with COVID-19, enrolled during active disease. The chain couples TRBV6-4 to TRBJ2-1; possible D gene TRBD2, 5 bases. In DNA, the CDR3 is TGTGCCCGGGAAAGCGGAGGTTACAATGAGCAGTTCTTC. This codes for CARESGGYNEQFF.